This T cell receptor (beta chain) originates from a study of cytomegalovirus exposure and HLA in healthy donors. General study points: Reportedly, TCR beta sequences accurately predicted HLA-A and HLA-B alleles in most subjects. HLA restriction was apparent for most CMV-associated TCR beta chains in a later analysis.

A word on this clone: Its antigen is currently unknown.

This CDR3 spans 14 amino acids. The V end was cut by 3 bases, the J end by 1 base, with 9 bases between. Germline V gives CDR1 SGHTA, CDR2 FQGTGA. Amplification used 60 Vbeta primers and 13 Jbeta primers. Only in-frame clones appear in the TCRdb table, and some are missing; sequencing was by immunoSEQ multiplex PCR. The data hold around 100,000 clones, with approximately 80% observed a single time. The receptor was derived from a man younger than 40 in good health and CMV-seropositive. The sample consisted of PBMCs. The chain has TRBV7-3 and TRBJ2-5; the D is unclear. The CDR3 protein is CASSLSPTQETQYF. Written as DNA, the CDR3 is TGTGCCAGCAGCTTGTCTCCTACCCAAGAGACCCAGTACTTC.